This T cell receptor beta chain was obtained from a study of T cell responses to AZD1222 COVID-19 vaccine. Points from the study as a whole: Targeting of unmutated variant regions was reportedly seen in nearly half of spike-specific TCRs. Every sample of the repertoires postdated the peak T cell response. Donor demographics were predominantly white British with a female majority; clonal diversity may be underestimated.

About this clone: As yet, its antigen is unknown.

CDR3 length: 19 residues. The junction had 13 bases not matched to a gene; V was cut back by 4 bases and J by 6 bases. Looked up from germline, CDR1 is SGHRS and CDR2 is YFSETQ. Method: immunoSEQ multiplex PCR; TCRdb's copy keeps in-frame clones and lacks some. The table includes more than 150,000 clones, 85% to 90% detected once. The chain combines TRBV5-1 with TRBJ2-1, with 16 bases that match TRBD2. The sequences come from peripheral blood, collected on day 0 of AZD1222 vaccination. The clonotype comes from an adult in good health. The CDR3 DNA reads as TGCGCCAGCAGCACACCCGGGACTAGCGGGAGGGCCGCCGGCAATGAGCAGTTCTTC. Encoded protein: CASSTPGTSGRAAGNEQFF.